This T cell receptor (beta chain) was recorded in a study of blood T cell repertoires in COVID-19. Study as a whole: Acute and convalescent COVID-19 specimens originated in the United States, Italy and Spain. PBMCs, B-cell-depleted T cells, or T cells provided the cDNA or gDNA that made up the material.

As processed by the authors: Researchers report that nucleated cell counts were estimated from reference gene primer amplification. The table came from immunoSEQ multiplex PCR; TCRdb's copy has only in-frame clones and leaves some out. That table furnishes V, J and clone size, whereas the DNA furnished D and trimming. The data hold about 76,000 clones, with roughly 70% observed a single time. This TCR was sampled from an older man with acute or convalescent COVID-19. Sequenced: peripheral blood.

Here the CDR3 reads CASSLGGSRRTQYF. In nucleotides, the CDR3 is TGTGCCAGCAGTCTGGGGGGGTCCAGACGGACCCAGTACTTC. The chain joins TRBV28 to TRBJ2-5, with 7 bases that match TRBD2. Trimming at V came to 5 bases and at J to 7 bases, leaving 10 bases not matched to a gene. Germline V CDR1 and CDR2: MDHEN, SYDVKM. CDR3 length: 14 amino acids.